Given below is one T cell receptor beta chain in context. Its antigen target is currently unknown. No much larger clonotype is one base removed from it; base qualities were not supplied. RNA was extracted with the RNeasy kit and roughly 0.45 to 1 ug was reverse transcribed using random hexamers. The immunoSEQ multiplex PCR assay, covering 54 Vbeta and 13 Jbeta segments, was used to amplify TCR beta CDR3 regions. Bias from PCR amplification was corrected by using a synthetic template baseline for primer optimization and for computational correction. The paper's data handling went like this. Only productive sequences were kept, with reads annotated to V, D and J genes according to IMGT and analyzed in immunoSEQ Analyzer. To calculate clonality, Shannon entropy was normalized by log2 of the number of productive unique sequences and then subtracted from one. Public and private clones were assessed among the 100 most prevalent clones of each patient and control. A clone was defined as Susac-specific if it was absent from the healthy and MS cohorts, from some 980 published viral clones and from other ImmuneACCESS disease sequences. TCRdb reworked the public reads: Q25 trimming with fastp, MiXCR clone assembly, productive beta chains retained. Rows with a matching CDR3 protein are joined into one entry that keeps the most common DNA and genes. The V and J calls follow TCRdb's processing rather than the paper's. For this sample there are some 160,000 distinct CDR3 sequences; roughly 94% appear just once. The ten biggest clones cover roughly 0.11% of the sample.

The sample comes from a study of CD8 T cells in Susac syndrome (dated by TCRdb to between 2018 and 2020). A note on the overall study: Among the sequenced Susac syndrome patients, over five had clinically active disease and roughly eight were in clinical remission. Repertoire sequencing was used to test whether CD8+ T cell activation and differentiation in Susac syndrome was antigen driven. At blood withdrawal, Susac syndrome patients were therapy-naive, treated with corticosteroids (with IVIg additionally given to some), or treated with IVIg alone. Points the paper makes about the study in general: The CD4+ T cell repertoire of patients with Susac syndrome showed no detectable clonal expansion. The study acknowledged that relatively few individuals were included in the TCR sequencing and HLA analysis.

Peripheral blood CD8+ and CD4+ T cells from healthy donors, Susac syndrome patients and multiple sclerosis patients were profiled using high-throughput TCR beta sequencing. The Susac syndrome patients fulfilled recently defined diagnostic criteria for either definite or probable disease. Bulk CD8+ and CD4+ T cells were purified by magnetic negative isolation, whereas CD8+ TEMRA cells were enriched by FACS. Blood was drawn into EDTA tubes, processed within 24 hours, and PBMCs were isolated by density gradient centrifugation. PBMCs intended for TCR sequencing were cryopreserved in liquid nitrogen and were subsequently thawed in a 37 degrees C water bath. The sorted or isolated CD4+, CD8+ and CD8+ TEMRA cells had a purity of 90% or higher. Counted from cysteine to phenylalanine, this CDR3 has 11 amino acids. The only DNA kept is the CDR3, 33 bases in frame from the first base. The germline V gene supplies CDR1 MGHDK and CDR2 SYGVNS. V lost 3 bases and J lost 3 bases; the stretch between them is 2 bases long.

Input material: CD4+ T cells from PBMCs. In this chain, TRBV25-1 is recombined with TRBJ2-5; the D gene identity is not certain. The receptor was derived from a human donor with Susac syndrome. The CDR3 has the sequence CASSEKETQYF. At the DNA level, the sequence is TGTGCCAGCAGTGAGAAAGAGACCCAGTACTTC.